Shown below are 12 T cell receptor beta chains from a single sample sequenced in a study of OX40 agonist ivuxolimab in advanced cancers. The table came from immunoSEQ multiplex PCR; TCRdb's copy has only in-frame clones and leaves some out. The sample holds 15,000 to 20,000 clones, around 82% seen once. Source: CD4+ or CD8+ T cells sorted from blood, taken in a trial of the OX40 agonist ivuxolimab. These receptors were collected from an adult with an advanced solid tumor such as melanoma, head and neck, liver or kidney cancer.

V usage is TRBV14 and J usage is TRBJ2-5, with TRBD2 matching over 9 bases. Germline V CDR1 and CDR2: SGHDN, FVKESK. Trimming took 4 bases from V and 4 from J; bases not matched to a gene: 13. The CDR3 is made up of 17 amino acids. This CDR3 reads CASSPYLISGRGETQYF. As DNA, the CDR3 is TGTGCCAGCAGCCCCTACCTGATTAGCGGGAGAGGAGAGACCCAGTACTTC.

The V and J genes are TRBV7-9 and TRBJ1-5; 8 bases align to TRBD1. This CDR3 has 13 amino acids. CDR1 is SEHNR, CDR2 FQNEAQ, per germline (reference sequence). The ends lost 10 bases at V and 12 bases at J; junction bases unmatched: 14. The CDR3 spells CATSRQGQGIQHF. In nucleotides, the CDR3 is TGTGCCACCTCGAGACAGGGGCAAGGGATCCAGCATTTT.

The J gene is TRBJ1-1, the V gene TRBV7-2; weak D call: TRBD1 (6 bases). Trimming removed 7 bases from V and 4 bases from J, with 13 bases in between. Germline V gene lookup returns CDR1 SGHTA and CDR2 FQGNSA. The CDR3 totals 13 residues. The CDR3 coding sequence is TGTGCCAGCAACCGAAGGGGGGGCACTGAAGCTTTCTTT. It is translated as CASNRRGGTEAFF.

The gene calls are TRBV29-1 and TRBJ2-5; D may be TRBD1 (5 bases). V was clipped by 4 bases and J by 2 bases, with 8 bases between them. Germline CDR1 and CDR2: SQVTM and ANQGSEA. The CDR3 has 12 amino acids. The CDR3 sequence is CSVATAQETQYF. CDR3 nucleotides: TGCAGCGTTGCGACAGCTCAAGAGACCCAGTACTTC.

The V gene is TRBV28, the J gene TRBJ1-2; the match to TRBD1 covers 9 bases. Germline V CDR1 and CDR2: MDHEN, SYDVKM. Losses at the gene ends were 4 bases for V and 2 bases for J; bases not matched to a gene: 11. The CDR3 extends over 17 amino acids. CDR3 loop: CASSSPGQGGTNYGYTF. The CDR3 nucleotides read TGTGCCAGCAGTTCGCCGGGACAGGGAGGAACGAACTATGGCTACACCTTC.

CDR3 DNA sequence: TGTGCCAGCAGCCCTTTAAGTGCGGGGTGGCAAGAGACCCAGTACTTC. Translated: CASSPLSAGWQETQYF. This chain joins TRBV7-9 and TRBJ2-5, with a weak D call TRBD2 (6 bases). Germline CDR1 reads SEHNR; CDR2 reads FQNEAQ (reference sequence). The CDR3 is 16 residues long. V lost 5 bases to trimming and J lost 2 bases, with 18 bases between them.

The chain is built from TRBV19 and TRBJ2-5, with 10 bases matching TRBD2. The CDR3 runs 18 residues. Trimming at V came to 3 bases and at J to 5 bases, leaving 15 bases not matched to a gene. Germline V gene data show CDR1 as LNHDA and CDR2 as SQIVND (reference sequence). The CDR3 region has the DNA TGTGCCAGTAGTATTGCTCCCCGAGATAGCGGGAGGATTGAGACCCAGTACTTC. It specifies CASSIAPRDSGRIETQYF.

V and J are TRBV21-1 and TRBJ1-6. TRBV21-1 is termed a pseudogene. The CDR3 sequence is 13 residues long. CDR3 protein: CAGGAARYSPLHF. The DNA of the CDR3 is TGTGCCGGGGGGGCAGCCAGGTATTCACCCCTCCACTTT.

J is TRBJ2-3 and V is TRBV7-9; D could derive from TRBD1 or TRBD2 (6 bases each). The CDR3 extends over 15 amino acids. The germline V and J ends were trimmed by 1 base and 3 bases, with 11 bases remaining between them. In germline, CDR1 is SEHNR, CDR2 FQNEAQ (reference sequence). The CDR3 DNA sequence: TGTGCCAGCAGCTTAGACGGGGGCTCGACAGATACGCAGTATTTT. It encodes CASSLDGGSTDTQYF.

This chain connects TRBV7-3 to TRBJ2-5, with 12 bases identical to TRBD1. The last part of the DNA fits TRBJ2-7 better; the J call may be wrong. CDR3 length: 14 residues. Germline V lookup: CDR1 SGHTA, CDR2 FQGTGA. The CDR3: CASSPGTGGNEQYF. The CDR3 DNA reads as TGTGCCAGCAGCCCCGGGACAGGGGGCAACGAGCAGTACTTC.

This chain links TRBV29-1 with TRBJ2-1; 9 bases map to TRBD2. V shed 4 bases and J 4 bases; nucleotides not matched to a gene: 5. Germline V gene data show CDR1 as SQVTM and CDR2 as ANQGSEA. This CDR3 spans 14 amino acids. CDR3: CSVAAGGRYNEQFF. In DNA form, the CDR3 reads TGCAGCGTTGCGGCGGGAGGGAGGTACAATGAGCAGTTCTTC.

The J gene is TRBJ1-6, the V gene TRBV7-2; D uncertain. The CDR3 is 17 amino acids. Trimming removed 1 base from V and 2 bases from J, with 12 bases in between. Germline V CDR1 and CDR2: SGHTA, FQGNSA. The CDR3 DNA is TGTGCCAGCAGCTTAGGGCCGGCGGCAACCTATAATTCACCCCTCCACTTT. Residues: CASSLGPAATYNSPLHF.